These T cell receptor beta chains were read from a single sample in a study of molecular identifiers for immune sequencing clone quantification. In TCRdb, the PCR reads were re-called with MiXCR into one record per CDR3 protein. This repertoire shows some 320,000 distinct CDR3 sequences, over 20% found once; its top ten account for about 0.81%. Material for sequencing was naive CD8+ T cells from blood, with Jurkat cell RNA spiked in. The source is a human donor in good health. Some libraries in this study had Jurkat cell RNA spiked in. CDR3s include the opening cysteine and the closing phenylalanine or tryptophan. A D gene is named only where the DNA matches it firmly. The size field is filled for only some rows; it gives once, few, many or a size class.

J | V | size | D | CDR3 | DNA
TRBJ2-5 | TRBV5-6 | many | NA | CASSLGLAYF | TGTGCCAGCAGCTTGGGGCTAGCATACTTC
TRBJ1-1 | TRBV7-2 | many | NA | CASSPTTTNTEAFF | TGTGCCAGCAGCCCGACAACTACGAACACTGAAGCTTTCTTT
TRBJ2-7 | TRBV29-1 | many | TRBD1 | CSVETGQGAYEQYF | TGCAGCGTTGAAACCGGCCAGGGGGCCTACGAGCAGTACTTC
TRBJ1-5 | TRBV28 | many | NA | CASSFRISNQPQHF | TGTGCCAGCAGTTTCCGGATTAGCAATCAGCCCCAGCATTTT
TRBJ1-5 | TRBV6-2/TRBV6-3 | many | NA | CASSPPGGSQPQHF | TGTGCCAGCAGTCCCCCGGGGGGGAGTCAGCCCCAGCATTTT
TRBJ2-7 | TRBV20-1 | many | NA | CSAREDLRKQYF | TGCAGTGCTAGAGAGGACCTGAGGAAGCAGTACTTC
TRBJ2-3 | TRBV19 | many | TRBD1 | CASQGTGGSTDTQYF | TGTGCCAGTCAAGGGACAGGGGGAAGCACAGATACGCAGTATTTT
TRBJ2-7 | TRBV4-3 | many | TRBD1 | CASSQRQGSSYEQYF | TGCGCCAGCAGCCAGAGACAGGGAAGCTCCTACGAGCAGTACTTC
TRBJ1-2 | TRBV4-3 | NA | NA | CASSQDWQGNYGYTF | TGCGCCAGCAGCCAAGATTGGCAGGGGAACTATGGCTACACCTTC
TRBJ2-3 | TRBV4-3 | many | NA | CASSRGVVTDTQYF | TGCGCCAGCAGTCGAGGGGTTGTCACAGATACGCAGTATTTT
TRBJ2-5 | TRBV13 | many | TRBD1 | CASSSGTGGETQYF | TGTGCCAGCAGCTCCGGGACAGGGGGAGAGACCCAGTACTTC
TRBJ2-6 | TRBV18 | NA | TRBD1 | CASSPGDRGRSGANVLTF | TGTGCCAGCTCACCAGGCGACAGGGGCAGGTCTGGGGCCAACGTCCTGACTTTC
TRBJ2-3 | TRBV24-1 | few | TRBD2 | CATSDLQAGGCRDTQYF | TGTGCCACCAGTGATTTGCAAGCGGGGGGGTGTAGAGATACGCAGTATTTT
TRBJ1-2 | TRBV6-5 | few | TRBD1 | CASSYMTGTSHTF | TGTGCCAGCAGTTACATGACAGGGACGAGCCACACCTTC
TRBJ1-3 | TRBV7-6 | many | NA | CASSLGTGLGNTIYF | TGTGCCAGCAGCTTAGGAACAGGACTTGGAAACACCATATATTTT
TRBJ2-7 | TRBV4-3 | few | TRBD1 | CASSQDHGGQGGSYEQYF | TGCGCCAGCAGCCAAGACCATGGAGGACAGGGGGGGTCCTACGAGCAGTACTTC
TRBJ2-1 | TRBV3-1 | NA | TRBD2 | CASSGPGLAVYNEQFF | TGTGCCAGCAGCGGGCCGGGACTAGCAGTTTACAATGAGCAGTTCTTC
TRBJ2-3 | TRBV6-5 | many | NA | CASSYENSGTDTQYF | TGTGCCAGCAGTTATGAAAACTCGGGCACAGATACGCAGTATTTT
TRBJ2-3 | TRBV15 | NA | NA | CATSRGGLATDTQYF | TGTGCCACCAGCAGAGGGGGGCTAGCAACAGATACGCAGTATTTT
TRBJ2-2 | TRBV24-1 | many | NA | CATSDLATGELFF | TGTGCCACCAGTGATTTAGCGACCGGGGAGCTGTTTTTT
TRBJ2-7 | TRBV7-6 | NA | NA | CASRLGNRATGGEQYF | TGTGCCAGCCGCTTAGGGAACAGGGCAACCGGGGGGGAGCAGTACTTC
TRBJ1-1 | TRBV29-1 | NA | NA | CCAPGVWDTEAFF | TGCTGCGCTCCGGGGGTCTGGGACACTGAAGCTTTCTTC
TRBJ1-5 | TRBV10-2 | NA | TRBD1 | CASWGGGGQGARLVQPQHF | TGCGCCAGCTGGGGGGGGGGCGGACAGGGGGCAAGGCTAGTTCAGCCCCAGCATTTT
TRBJ2-7 | TRBV7-9 | many | NA | CASSGGDRGDYEQYF | TGTGCCAGCAGCGGAGGGGACAGAGGGGACTACGAGCAGTACTTC
TRBJ2-1 | TRBV6-5 | few | NA | CASSYNHGPHNEQFF | TGTGCCAGCAGTTACAATCATGGCCCCCACAATGAGCAGTTCTTC
TRBJ2-3 | TRBV12-3/TRBV12-4 | NA | TRBD2 | CASSPYPGTSDQYF | TGTGCCAGCAGCCCCTACCCCGGGACTAGCGATCAGTATTTT
TRBJ2-7 | TRBV4-3 | NA | TRBD1 | CAGSQGTGVTYEQYF | TGCGCCGGCAGCCAAGGGACAGGGGTGACCTACGAGCAGTACTTC
TRBJ2-1 | TRBV25-1 | NA | TRBD2 | CASSEYTGLTVGETQFF | TGTGCCAGCAGTGAATATACGGGACTAACCGTTGGTGAGACCCAGTTCTTC
TRBJ2-7 | TRBV5-1 | many | TRBD2 | CASSNPGLSYEQYF | TGCGCCAGCAGCAACCCGGGACTATCCTACGAGCAGTACTTC
TRBJ1-6 | TRBV27 | many | NA | CASSFGQGYNSPLHF | TGTGCCAGCAGTTTCGGGCAGGGGTATAATTCACCCCTCCACTTT
TRBJ2-7 | TRBV27 | many | NA | CASSPNPRDEQYF | TGTGCCAGCAGCCCCAACCCCAGGGACGAGCAGTACTTC
TRBJ2-3 | TRBV20-1 | few | TRBD2 | CSASGRGRSTDTQYF | TGCAGTGCTAGCGGGCGGGGGAGATCCACAGATACGCAGTATTTT
TRBJ2-7 | TRBV12-3/TRBV12-4 | many | NA | CASSLALRGYEQYF | TGTGCCAGCAGTTTAGCGCTAAGGGGCTACGAGCAGTACTTC
TRBJ1-2 | TRBV5-4 | many | NA | CASSLGKTAYYGYTF | TGTGCCAGCAGCTTGGGAAAGACAGCCTACTATGGCTACACCTTC
TRBJ2-2 | TRBV27 | NA | TRBD2 | CASSPPAGASTGELFF | TGTGCCAGCAGTCCACCAGCGGGGGCTAGCACCGGGGAGCTGTTTTTT
TRBJ2-7 | TRBV7-9 | many | NA | CASSPTTGESSYEQYF | TGTGCCAGCAGCCCTACTACCGGAGAGAGCTCCTACGAGCAGTACTTC
TRBJ1-1 | TRBV28 | many | NA | CASSKEPGLRPLNTEAFF | TGTGCCAGCAGCAAGGAACCGGGACTTCGACCCCTGAACACTGAAGCTTTCTTT
TRBJ2-7 | TRBV4-3 | NA | NA | CASSQEQGSYEQYF | TGCGCCAGCAGCCAAGAACAGGGCTCCTACGAGCAGTACTTC
TRBJ2-7 | TRBV7-9 | few | TRBD1 | CASSRDSQSSYEQYF | TGTGCCAGCAGCCGGGACAGTCAAAGCTCCTACGAGCAGTACTTC
TRBJ2-2 | TRBV6-2/TRBV6-3 | few | TRBD2 | CASSTSGSFAGELFF | TGTGCCAGCAGTACTAGCGGGAGTTTCGCCGGGGAGCTGTTTTTT
TRBJ1-1 | TRBV12-3/TRBV12-4 | NA | TRBD1 | CASSLTGGRTAAFF | TGTGCCAGCAGCCTAACAGGGGGGCGCACTGCAGCTTTCTTT
TRBJ1-1 | TRBV30 | many | NA | CAWSVYSPEAFF | TGTGCCTGGAGTGTTTACTCCCCTGAAGCTTTCTTT
TRBJ1-5 | TRBV7-6 | many | NA | CASSLEGFGNQPQHF | TGTGCCAGCAGCTTAGAGGGGTTTGGCAATCAGCCCCAGCATTTT
TRBJ1-2 | TRBV29-1 | many | NA | CSVEASGEGLGYTF | TGCAGCGTTGAAGCTTCAGGGGAAGGGCTTGGCTACACCTTC
TRBJ1-5 | TRBV7-9 | NA | NA | CASSSTTSNQPQHF | TGTGCCAGCAGCTCAACTACTTCAAATCAGCCCCAGCATTTT
TRBJ2-7 | TRBV20-1 | NA | NA | CSALPSGQGSMDYEQYF | TGCAGTGCTCTCCCCTCGGGCCAGGGGAGTATGGACTACGAGCAGTACTTC
TRBJ1-1 | TRBV19 | many | NA | CASIVGGMNTEAFF | TGTGCCAGTATTGTTGGGGGCATGAACACTGAAGCTTTCTTT
TRBJ2-5 | TRBV6-2/TRBV6-3 | many | TRBD1 | CASTPHEDRGKETQYF | TGTGCCAGCACACCCCATGAGGACAGGGGTAAAGAGACCCAGTACTTC
TRBJ2-5 | TRBV12-3/TRBV12-4 | many | TRBD2 | CASSLGIRGLAAEETQYF | TGTGCCAGCAGTTTAGGTATTAGGGGACTAGCGGCTGAAGAGACCCAGTACTTC
TRBJ2-1 | TRBV14 | many | NA | CASSPSTYNEQFF | TGTGCCAGCAGCCCTAGCACTTACAATGAGCAGTTCTTC
TRBJ2-1 | TRBV20-1 | NA | NA | CSLAGELAPYYNEQFF | TGCAGTCTCGCAGGGGAACTAGCGCCGTACTACAATGAGCAGTTCTTC
TRBJ2-3 | TRBV10-2 | NA | TRBD2 | CASSQLAGVTDTQYF | TGCGCCAGCAGCCAACTAGCGGGGGTCACAGATACGCAGTATTTT
TRBJ2-3 | TRBV20-1 | NA | TRBD2 | CSARDQRLAGTSTDTQYF | TGCAGTGCTAGAGATCAGAGACTAGCGGGCACAAGCACAGATACGCAGTATTTT
TRBJ2-7 | TRBV6-2/TRBV6-3 | many | TRBD2 | CASSYSGGGKSYEQYF | TGTGCCAGCAGTTACTCTGGCGGGGGGAAGTCCTACGAGCAGTACTTC
TRBJ2-1 | TRBV27 | many | NA | CASRQGLTLINEQFF | TGTGCCAGCAGACAGGGACTCACCTTGATAAATGAGCAGTTCTTC
TRBJ1-3 | TRBV6-5 | few | TRBD1 | CASSDTGDGNTIYF | TGTGCCAGCAGTGATACAGGGGACGGAAACACCATATATTTT